This T cell receptor beta chain came from a study of beta chain features in type 1 diabetes. Study observations and caveats: A moderate, significant TCRB CDR3 shortening appeared in type 1 diabetes across four CD4+ subsets. Insertions were fewer and deletions more numerous at VDJ junctions in type 1 diabetes patients.

Germline CDR1 reads LGHNA; CDR2 reads YSLEER. The V end was cut by 0 bases, the J end by 0 bases, with 6 bases between. This CDR3 is built from 16 residues. Every bit of the isolated RNA underwent reverse transcription, so sequencing read expressed TCRB transcripts. TCRdb's copy holds only in-frame clones and misses some; the assay was immunoSEQ multiplex PCR. The table lists 150,000 to 200,000 clones, approximately 62% of them singletons. In the case of this clone: The target antigen is unknown.

Sequencing was performed on naive CD4+ T cells from blood. This TCR was recovered from a man aged 25 to 40 with type 1 diabetes. The chain has TRBV4-3 and TRBJ2-6; D is unclear. CDR3 nucleotide sequence: TGCGCCAGCAGCCAAGACACGTACTCTGGGGCCAACGTCCTGACTTTC. This encodes CASSQDTYSGANVLTF.